Listed below are T cell receptor beta chains from one sample, sequenced in a study of vaccination and CD4 T cells after COVID-19. No antigen has been identified for these receptors. TCRdb called the PCR reads again in MiXCR, with one record for every CDR3 protein. The table records 15,000 to 17,000 distinct CDR3 sequences, 73% of them present only once. Sequences were obtained from CD4+ T cells from blood, cultured in vitro. The origin of the receptors is a human donor who had recovered from COVID-19. The CDR3 runs from the conserved cysteine through the conserved F or W. The order of the fields is J gene, D gene, clone size, V gene, CDR3 protein, CDR3 DNA. The D gene is left open where the match is weak. The size of a clone is reported for some rows only, either as once, few or many, or as a class for expanded clones.

TRBJ2-5	-	-	TRBV24-1	CATRGQLQETQYF	TGTGCCACCCGAGGACAACTCCAAGAGACCCAGTACTTC
TRBJ1-1	-	-	TRBV28	CASTVNTEAFF	TGTGCCAGCACGGTCAACACTGAAGCTTTCTTT
TRBJ2-6	-	-	TRBV27	CASSSRRAGANVLTF	TGTGCCAGCAGTTCCCGGAGGGCGGGGGCCAACGTCCTGACTTTC
TRBJ1-2	TRBD1	-	TRBV19	CASSRRQGSEKGYTF	TGTGCCAGTAGTCGGCGACAGGGGAGTGAGAAAGGCTACACCTTC
TRBJ2-3	-	-	TRBV2	CASSERWTDTQYF	TGTGCCAGCAGTGAACGGTGGACAGATACGCAGTATTTT
TRBJ2-7	TRBD2	-	TRBV28	CASRTASGGLYEQYF	TGTGCCAGCAGGACGGCTAGCGGGGGGCTCTACGAGCAGTACTTC
TRBJ2-3	TRBD2	-	TRBV12-3/TRBV12-4	CASTKRSGRRTDTQYF	TGTGCCAGCACCAAGAGGAGCGGGAGGAGGACAGATACGCAGTATTTT
TRBJ2-5	TRBD2	-	TRBV20-1	CSAHSGRGETQYF	TGCAGTGCTCATAGCGGGAGGGGGGAGACCCAGTACTTC
TRBJ1-2	TRBD1	-	TRBV28	CASSLSGQGTNGYTF	TGTGCCAGCAGTTTATCGGGACAGGGAACTAATGGCTACACCTTC
TRBJ1-2	TRBD1	-	TRBV27	CASSPLGQGGYGYTF	TGTGCCAGCAGTCCACTCGGACAGGGCGGCTATGGCTACACCTTC
TRBJ2-2	-	-	TRBV7-6	CASSLAGNPGELFF	TGTGCTAGCAGCTTAGCAGGGAATCCCGGGGAGCTGTTTTTT
TRBJ1-2	-	-	TRBV7-3	CASSLTAGRGYGYTF	TGTGCCAGCAGCTTAACGGCGGGGCGGGGATATGGCTACACCTTC
TRBJ2-5	-	-	TRBV7-2	CASSYAQETQYF	TGTGCCAGCAGCTACGCACAAGAGACCCAGTACTTC
TRBJ2-3	-	-	TRBV11-2	CASSLRGGGSVTDTQYF	TGTGCCAGCAGCCTTAGGGGGGGCGGGAGTGTCACAGATACGCAGTATTTT
TRBJ2-3	-	-	TRBV11-2	CASSLDRRKAQYF	TGTGCCAGCAGCTTAGATCGTCGAAAAGCGCAGTATTTT
TRBJ1-5	-	-	TRBV28	CATKQGSGQPQHF	TGTGCCACCAAACAGGGCTCCGGGCAGCCCCAGCATTTT
TRBJ1-1	-	once	TRBV11-2	CASSLERQVNTEAFF	TGTGCCAGCAGCTTAGAAAGGCAGGTAAACACTGAAGCTTTCTTT
TRBJ2-7	TRBD2	-	TRBV20-1	CSAKPPGLAGYEQYF	TGCAGTGCCAAGCCACCGGGACTAGCGGGATACGAGCAGTACTTC
TRBJ1-1	TRBD1	-	TRBV7-2	CASSLPRGATEAFF	TGTGCCAGCAGCTTACCCAGGGGGGCCACTGAAGCTTTCTTT
TRBJ2-1	-	-	TRBV7-8	CASSPKGAGEQFF	TGTGCCAGCAGCCCCAAAGGGGCAGGTGAGCAGTTCTTC
TRBJ2-7	TRBD2	-	TRBV7-8	CASSLGGSVWEQYF	TGTGCCAGCAGCTTAGGCGGGAGTGTGTGGGAGCAGTACTTC
TRBJ1-5	-	-	TRBV12-3/TRBV12-4	CASMVDDRSNQPQHF	TGTGCCAGCATGGTTGACGACAGAAGCAATCAGCCCCAGCATTTT
TRBJ1-1	-	-	TRBV20-1	CSARDSGTGGDTEAFF	TGCAGTGCTAGAGATTCCGGGACTGGGGGTGACACTGAAGCTTTCTTT
TRBJ2-3	TRBD2	-	TRBV4-3	CASSQRSGKDTQYF	TGCGCCAGCAGCCAACGTAGCGGGAAAGATACGCAGTATTTT
TRBJ2-2	TRBD1	-	TRBV20-1	CSARGEVGRGLDTGELFF	TGCAGTGCTAGAGGTGAGGTCGGCAGGGGGCTTGACACCGGGGAGCTGTTTTTT
TRBJ1-6	-	-	TRBV27	CASSFTRVGSPLHF	TGTGCCAGCAGTTTCACCAGGGTCGGCTCACCCCTCCACTTT
TRBJ1-2	TRBD1	few	TRBV20-1	CSAFTGGDNSNYGYTF	TGCAGTGCCTTCACAGGGGGCGACAATAGTAACTATGGCTACACCTTC
TRBJ2-7	-	-	TRBV7-8	CASISSFQSYEQYF	TGTGCCAGCATCTCCAGCTTCCAATCCTACGAGCAGTACTTC
TRBJ2-5	TRBD1	-	TRBV15	CATSRDSGQGAKETQYF	TGTGCCACCAGCAGAGATTCGGGACAGGGGGCTAAAGAGACCCAGTACTTC
TRBJ1-5	TRBD1	-	TRBV24-1	CATSESGTGSNQPQHF	TGTGCCACCAGTGAGTCCGGGACAGGGAGCAATCAGCCCCAGCATTTT
TRBJ1-1	-	-	TRBV5-1	CASSLISLNTEAFF	TGCGCCAGCAGCTTAATCAGCTTGAACACTGAAGCTTTCTTT
TRBJ2-3	-	-	TRBV4-3	CASSQDRTSSTDTQYF	TGCGCCAGCAGCCAAGATCGTACTTCTAGCACAGATACGCAGTATTTT
TRBJ2-7	-	-	TRBV6-1	CASSNRGGEQYF	TGTGCCAGCAGCAACCGGGGAGGCGAGCAGTACTTC
TRBJ1-2	-	-	TRBV18	CASSPPVNRGYGYTF	TGTGCCAGCTCACCGCCCGTTAATAGGGGGTATGGCTACACCTTC
TRBJ2-7	TRBD2	few	TRBV20-1	CSAPRGGRSSYEQYF	TGCAGTGCGCCCCGCGGGGGGAGGAGCTCCTACGAGCAGTACTTC
TRBJ1-5	-	few	TRBV5-1	CASSAEGNQPQHF	TGCGCCAGCAGCGCAGAGGGCAATCAGCCCCAGCATTTT
TRBJ1-6	TRBD1	once	TRBV6-1	CASSPRGHIGSPLHF	TGTGCCAGCAGTCCCAGGGGGCATATAGGTTCACCCCTCCACTTT
TRBJ1-4	-	-	TRBV7-2	CASSSGTTNEKLFF	TGTGCCAGCAGCTCGGGAACGACTAATGAAAAACTGTTTTTT